This TCR beta chain was observed in a study of a mutant IDH1 vaccine in newly diagnosed glioma. Stated time point: week 5, during vaccination. Doses comprised 300 ug of mutant IDH1 20-mer peptide each, plus topical imiquimod. The assay was immunoSEQ multiplex PCR, and TCRdb's table has in-frame clones only and misses some. This table has 56,000 or so clones, roughly 73% appearing once. Notes on this clone: Its antigen is undetermined.

J was trimmed by 8 bases and V by 5 bases; bases with no gene match: 1. This CDR3 is 12 amino acids long. Germline-derived CDR1 and CDR2 are MNHNY and SVGAGI (reference sequence). This sequence joins TRBV6-6 and TRBJ1-4; TRBD1 matches 8 bases. The source material was PBMCs, sampled from a glioma patient whose treatment included an IDH1 peptide vaccine. The clonotype comes from a woman in her thirties or forties with glioma. The CDR3 coding sequence is TGTGCCAGCAGTCGGGACAGGGAAAAACTGTTTTTT. Protein product: CASSRDREKLFF.